This T cell receptor beta chain came from a study of blood T cell repertoires in COVID-19. Overall study: COVID-19 samples, acute and convalescent, were from the United States, Italy and Spain.

In the original workflow: Amplification with reference gene primers provided the estimates of nucleated cell counts. TCRdb's table, derived via immunoSEQ multiplex PCR, lists solely in-frame clones and lacks some. V and J calls and clone size follow that table, whereas D and trimming were derived from the DNA. Of about 360,000 clones listed, around 90% are singletons. Sequencing was performed on peripheral blood. This TCR was recovered from a human donor in a cohort sampled during active COVID-19.

In DNA, the CDR3 is TGTGCCAGCAGCTTGGCCCTGCGGGGTGACGGATATGAGCAGTTCTTC. Translating gives CASSLALRGDGYEQFF. This sequence joins TRBV5-4 and TRBJ2-1; possibly TRBD2 for D (6 bases). CDR1 is SGHNT, CDR2 YYREEE, per germline (reference sequence). V gave up 0 bases and J gave up 8 bases, with 18 bases separating them. The CDR3 runs 16 residues.